This is a list of T cell receptor beta chains from one sample in a study of CXCR3-negative and CXCR3-positive naive CD8 T cells. No DNA is given; TCRdb re-called the 5' RACE reads and lists each CDR3 protein once. Its listing shows some 150,000 distinct CDR3 sequences. The sequenced sample was naive CXCR3+ CD8+ T cells from blood. These receptors were taken from a human donor in good health. Some clones in this sample may be carry-over from other donors' samples. Both conserved end residues are part of each CDR3. The order of the fields is V gene, J gene, CDR3 protein.

>TRBV29-1|TRBJ2-1
CSGDSYNEQFF
>TRBV28|TRBJ2-3
CASTLTGTDTQYF
>TRBV29-1|TRBJ2-3
CSVRGLAGWEAQYF
>TRBV5-1|TRBJ2-7
CASSSNYEQYF
>TRBV7-9|TRBJ1-5
CASSPGWGNQPQHF
>TRBV4-3|TRBJ1-1
CASSQDGSSTEAFF
>TRBV7-2|TRBJ2-2
CASSYPTGELFF
>TRBV5-5|TRBJ2-2
CASSLVAGGLYGELFF
>TRBV5-1|TRBJ1-1
CASSPPGGYTEAFF
>TRBV27|TRBJ2-1
CASSWGSTWDLDNEQFF